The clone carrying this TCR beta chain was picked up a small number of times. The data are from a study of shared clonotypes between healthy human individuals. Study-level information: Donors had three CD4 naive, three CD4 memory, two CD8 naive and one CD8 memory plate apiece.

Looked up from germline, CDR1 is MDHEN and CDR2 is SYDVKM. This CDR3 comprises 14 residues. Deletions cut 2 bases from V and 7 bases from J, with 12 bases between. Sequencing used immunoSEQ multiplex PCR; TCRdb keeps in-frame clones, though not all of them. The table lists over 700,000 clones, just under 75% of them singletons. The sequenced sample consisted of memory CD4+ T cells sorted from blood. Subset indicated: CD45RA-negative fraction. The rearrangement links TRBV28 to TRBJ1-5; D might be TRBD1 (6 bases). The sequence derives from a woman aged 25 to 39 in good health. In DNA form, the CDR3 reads TGTGCCAGCAGTTTACCCGAGGGGGTACAGCCCCAGCATTTT. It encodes CASSLPEGVQPQHF.